These T cell receptor beta chains were read from a single sample in a study of blood T cell repertoires in COVID-19. Assay used: immunoSEQ multiplex PCR; TCRdb lists only in-frame clones, some missing. The repertoire holds 180,000 or so clones, with about 80% as singletons. Sequenced: peripheral blood. The receptors were gathered from a woman aged 45 to 65 with active or convalescent COVID-19. CDR3s include the opening cysteine and the closing phenylalanine or tryptophan. D genes are given only for firm matches. Clone size is stated in some rows and not others, as once, few, many or a class when expanded.

v_gene	j_gene	d_gene	abundance	CDR3aa	CDR3nt
TRBV12-3/TRBV12-4	TRBJ1-1	-	-	CASSLPGDPRAFF	TGTGCCAGCAGCTTACCGGGGGATCCAAGGGCTTTCTTT
TRBV12-3/TRBV12-4	TRBJ1-1	-	-	CASTPGVNTEAFF	TGTGCCAGCACCCCAGGGGTGAACACTGAAGCTTTCTTT
TRBV7-9	TRBJ1-2	-	once	CASSLAGGVPNYGYTF	TGTGCCAGCAGCTTAGCGGGAGGCGTCCCTAACTATGGCTACACCTTC
TRBV11-2	TRBJ1-2	TRBD1	-	CASSDRDRPRLGYTF	TGTGCCAGCAGCGACCGGGACAGACCTCGGCTTGGCTACACCTTC
TRBV4-3	TRBJ2-7	TRBD2	-	CASSQPGTSLFYEQYF	TGCGCCAGCAGCCAACCTGGGACTAGCTTATTCTACGAGCAGTACTTC
TRBV3-1/TRBV3-2	TRBJ1-4	-	-	CASSQGYRALGEKLFF	TGTGCCAGCAGCCAAGGCTACAGGGCTTTAGGGGAAAAACTGTTTTTT
TRBV18	TRBJ2-1	-	few	CASSPPGAIAGAFEQFF	TGTGCCAGCTCACCACCGGGGGCAATCGCTGGCGCCTTTGAGCAGTTCTTC
TRBV3-1/TRBV3-2	TRBJ2-7	TRBD1	many	CASGRGQNEQYF	TGTGCTTCGGGCAGGGGGCAAAACGAGCAGTACTTC
TRBV2	TRBJ1-2	TRBD1	-	CARGQGVRYTF	TGTGCCAGAGGACAGGGTGTGCGCTACACCTTC
TRBV19	TRBJ1-2	TRBD1	-	CASTETGGSNYGYTF	TGTGCCAGTACAGAGACAGGGGGTTCTAACTATGGCTACACCTTC
TRBV7-3	TRBJ1-2	-	-	CASSPSPLGGYTF	TGTGCCAGCAGCCCTAGCCCCTTGGGTGGCTACACCTTC
TRBV7-2	TRBJ1-2	-	-	CASSLALGPNYGYTF	TGTGCCAGCAGCTTAGCGCTTGGCCCTAACTATGGCTACACCTTC
TRBV7-9	TRBJ2-5	TRBD2	-	CASSFSGSGETQYF	TGTGCCAGCAGCTTTAGCGGGAGCGGCGAGACCCAGTACTTC
TRBV5-8	TRBJ1-4	-	-	CASSFRGTATNEKLFF	TGTGCCAGCAGCTTCCGGGGGACTGCAACTAATGAAAAACTGTTTTTT
TRBV30	TRBJ1-6	-	-	CARSREGVKNNSPLHF	TGTGCCCGGAGTAGAGAGGGGGTCAAGAATAATTCACCCCTCCACTTT
TRBV11-2	TRBJ2-7	-	-	CASSLVRFSGEQYF	TGTGCCAGCAGCTTAGTACGCTTTTCAGGCGAGCAGTACTTC
TRBV10-3	TRBJ2-7	-	-	CAITREGAYEQYF	TGTGCCATCACTCGTGAGGGGGCCTACGAGCAGTACTTC
TRBV28	TRBJ2-3	-	-	CASSPPGDTQYF	TGTGCCAGCAGCCCCCCCGGAGATACGCAGTATTTT
TRBV18	TRBJ1-5	-	-	CASSPGLPIEQPQHF	TGTGCCAGCTCACCGGGACTGCCCATTGAGCAGCCCCAGCATTTT
TRBV4-3	TRBJ2-1	TRBD2	few	CASSQAGLAGGGEQFF	TGCGCCAGCAGCCAGGCGGGACTAGCGGGAGGCGGTGAGCAGTTCTTC